These 2 T cell receptor beta chains originate from one sample sequenced in a study of blood T cell repertoires in COVID-19. Sequencing was performed with immunoSEQ multiplex PCR; in TCRdb, only in-frame clones are kept and a portion is missing. This sample has approximately 160,000 clones, with roughly 84% found just once. Source material: peripheral blood. These receptors originate from a man aged 18 to 35 with active or convalescent COVID-19.

The sample holds many counts of this clone. V and J are TRBV5-6 and TRBJ2-5, with 9 bases identical to TRBD1. CDR1 and CDR2 from the germline V gene are SGHDT and YYEEEE. V lost 4 bases to trimming and J lost 6 bases; unmatched junction nucleotides: 4. The CDR3 is 13 residues long. The DNA of the CDR3 is TGTGCCAGCAGCGGACAGGGGTTGAAGACCCAGTACTTC. It specifies CASSGQGLKTQYF.

This chain links TRBV5-1 with TRBJ2-7; 7 bases fit TRBD2. Germline V gene sequence: CDR1 SGHRS, CDR2 YFSETQ. The CDR3 sequence is 16 residues long. The trim removed 0 bases at V and 3 bases at J, leaving 9 bases unmatched. In DNA, the CDR3 is TGCGCCAGCAGCTTGGGGGAGGGGCAGGGTCTCTACGAGCAGTACTTC. This encodes CASSLGEGQGLYEQYF.